Described below is a single T cell receptor (beta chain) sequence and its context. Its antigen remains unidentified. No base quality values were provided; no much bigger clone lies one nucleotide off. RNA was extracted using the RNeasy kit, and about 0.5 to 1 microgram was reverse transcribed with random hexamers. The immunoSEQ multiplex PCR assay, covering 54 Vbeta and 13 Jbeta segments, was used to amplify TCR beta CDR3 regions. To correct PCR amplification bias, a synthetic template baseline was used for both primer optimization and computational correction. As for the authors' bioinformatics: Reads were assigned to V, D and J genes according to IMGT and analyzed in immunoSEQ Analyzer, with only productive sequences retained. To calculate clonality, Shannon entropy was normalized by log2 of the number of productive unique sequences and then subtracted from one. For each patient and control, public and private clones were evaluated among the 100 most prevalent clones. Clones were defined as Susac-specific if absent from the healthy and MS cohorts, from some 1,000 published viral clones and from other ImmuneACCESS disease sequences. TCRdb handled the public reads itself, with Q25 trimming in fastp and clone calling in MiXCR, and kept productive beta chains. Entries that share a CDR3 protein sequence are merged under the most common genes and DNA. The V and J calls were not made by the authors but by TCRdb's processing. The sample table shows around 71,000 distinct CDR3 sequences, and under 96% are seen once. 0.085% to 0.14% of the sample belongs to the ten largest clones.

The junction carries 12 bases between V and J, which are trimmed by 3 bases and 0 bases respectively. The germline V gene (reference sequence) supplies CDR1 MNHEY and CDR2 SMNVEV. The CDR3 has 15 amino acids, counting the end cysteine and phenylalanine. Only the CDR3 DNA stays, 45 bases, in frame from base 1. The sample originates from a study of CD8 T cells in Susac syndrome (dated by TCRdb to the late 2010s). General notes on the study: Repertoire sequencing was used to test whether CD8+ T cell activation and differentiation in Susac syndrome was antigen driven. Broader findings and caveats from the paper: The study acknowledged that relatively few individuals were included in the TCR sequencing and HLA analysis.

Peripheral blood CD8+ and CD4+ T cells from healthy donors, Susac syndrome patients and multiple sclerosis patients were profiled by high-throughput TCR beta sequencing. The multiple sclerosis controls were treatment-naive patients who had stable or active relapsing-remitting disease and met the revised McDonald criteria. Bulk CD8+ and CD4+ T cells were purified magnetically by negative isolation, whereas CD8+ TEMRA cells were enriched by FACS. Blood was collected in EDTA tubes and processed within 24 hours, with PBMCs isolated through density gradient centrifugation. PBMCs intended for TCR sequencing were cryopreserved in liquid nitrogen and thawed later in a water bath at 37 degrees C. A purity of at least 90% was achieved for sorted or isolated CD4+, CD8+ and CD8+ TEMRA cells.

This clonotype was obtained from a human donor with multiple sclerosis. The sample taken for sequencing was CD4+ T cells from PBMCs. The chain was built from TRBV27 and TRBJ2-7; no D gene is confidently identified. The nucleotide sequence reads as follows: TGTGCCAGCAGTTTCAATCGCCGGAGCTCCTACGAGCAGTACTTC. Its coded protein is CASSFNRRSSYEQYF.